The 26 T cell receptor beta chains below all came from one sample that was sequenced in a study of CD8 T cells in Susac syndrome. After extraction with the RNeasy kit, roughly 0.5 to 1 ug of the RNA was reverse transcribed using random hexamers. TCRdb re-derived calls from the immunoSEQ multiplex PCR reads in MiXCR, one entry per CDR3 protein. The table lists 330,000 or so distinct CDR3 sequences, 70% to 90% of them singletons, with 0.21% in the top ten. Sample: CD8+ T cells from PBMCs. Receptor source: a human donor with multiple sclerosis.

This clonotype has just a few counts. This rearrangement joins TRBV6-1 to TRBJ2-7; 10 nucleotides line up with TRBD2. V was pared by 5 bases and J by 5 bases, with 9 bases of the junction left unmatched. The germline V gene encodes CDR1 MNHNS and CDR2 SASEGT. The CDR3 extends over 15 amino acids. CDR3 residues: CASSSSAGGPHEQYF. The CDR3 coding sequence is TGTGCCAGCAGTTCATCAGCGGGAGGGCCCCACGAGCAGTACTTC.

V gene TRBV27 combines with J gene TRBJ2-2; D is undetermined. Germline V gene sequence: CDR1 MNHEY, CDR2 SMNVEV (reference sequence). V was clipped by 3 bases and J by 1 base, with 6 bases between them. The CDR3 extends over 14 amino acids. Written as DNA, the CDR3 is TGTGCCAGCAGTTTCTCCCAGAACACCGGGGAGCTGTTTTTT. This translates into CASSFSQNTGELFF.

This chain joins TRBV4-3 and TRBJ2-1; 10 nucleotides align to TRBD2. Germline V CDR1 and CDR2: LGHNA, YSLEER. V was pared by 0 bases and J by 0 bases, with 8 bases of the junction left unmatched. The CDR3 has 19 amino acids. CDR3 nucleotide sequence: TGCGCCAGCAGCCAAGACGGAGGACTAGCGGAGAGCTCCTACAATGAGCAGTTCTTC. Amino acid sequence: CASSQDGGLAESSYNEQFF.

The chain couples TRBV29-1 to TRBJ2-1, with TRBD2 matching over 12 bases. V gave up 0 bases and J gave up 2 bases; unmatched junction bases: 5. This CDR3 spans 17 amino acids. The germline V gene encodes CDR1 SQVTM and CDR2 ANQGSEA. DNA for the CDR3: TGCAGCGTTGAAGATAAGACTAGCGGGAGCCCCTACAATGAGCAGTTCTTC. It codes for CSVEDKTSGSPYNEQFF.

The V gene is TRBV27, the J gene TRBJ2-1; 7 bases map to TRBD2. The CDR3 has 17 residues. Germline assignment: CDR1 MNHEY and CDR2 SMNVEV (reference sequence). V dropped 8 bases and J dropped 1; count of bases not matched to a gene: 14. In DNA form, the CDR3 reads TGTGCCAGCCAGATGTTATCGGCGGGGGAATCCTACAATGAGCAGTTCTTC. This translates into CASQMLSAGESYNEQFF.

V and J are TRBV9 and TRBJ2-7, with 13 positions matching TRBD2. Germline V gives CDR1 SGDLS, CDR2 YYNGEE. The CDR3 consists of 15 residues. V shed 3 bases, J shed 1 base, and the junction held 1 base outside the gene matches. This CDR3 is CASSGGLAGSYEQYF. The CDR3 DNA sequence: TGTGCCAGCAGCGGGGGACTAGCGGGATCCTACGAGCAGTACTTC.

CDR3 protein: CASSLAQGSGELFF. In DNA, the CDR3 is TGTGCCAGCAGTTTAGCTCAGGGGTCCGGGGAGCTGTTTTTT. This sequence joins TRBV12-3 or TRBV12-4 and TRBJ2-2; maybe TRBD1 (6 bases). V was clipped by 0 bases and J by 6 bases, with 8 bases between them. The CDR3 runs 14 residues.

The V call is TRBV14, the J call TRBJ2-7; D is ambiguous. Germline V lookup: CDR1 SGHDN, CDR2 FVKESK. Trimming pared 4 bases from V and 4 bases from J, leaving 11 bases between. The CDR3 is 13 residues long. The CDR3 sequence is CASSPALRYEQYF. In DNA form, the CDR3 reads TGTGCCAGCAGCCCGGCCTTAAGATACGAGCAGTACTTC.

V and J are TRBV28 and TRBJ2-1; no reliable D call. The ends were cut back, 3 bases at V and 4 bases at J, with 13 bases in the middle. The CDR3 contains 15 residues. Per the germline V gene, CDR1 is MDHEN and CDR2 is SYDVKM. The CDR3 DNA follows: TGTGCCAGCAGTTTCATTAGCAGTGGTTACAATGAGCAGTTCTTC. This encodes CASSFISSGYNEQFF.

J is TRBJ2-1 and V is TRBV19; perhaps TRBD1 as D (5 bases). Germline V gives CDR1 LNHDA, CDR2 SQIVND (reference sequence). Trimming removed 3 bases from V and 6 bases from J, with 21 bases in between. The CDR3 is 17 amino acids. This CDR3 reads CASSIAPRQLSPNEQFF. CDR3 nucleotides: TGTGCCAGTAGTATCGCGCCCCGACAGTTATCCCCCAATGAGCAGTTCTTC.

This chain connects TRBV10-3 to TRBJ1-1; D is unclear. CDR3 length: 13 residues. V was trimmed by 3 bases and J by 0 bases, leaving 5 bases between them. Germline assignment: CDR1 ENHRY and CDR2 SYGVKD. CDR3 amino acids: CAISEEVNTEAFF. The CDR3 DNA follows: TGTGCCATCAGTGAAGAAGTGAACACTGAAGCTTTCTTT.

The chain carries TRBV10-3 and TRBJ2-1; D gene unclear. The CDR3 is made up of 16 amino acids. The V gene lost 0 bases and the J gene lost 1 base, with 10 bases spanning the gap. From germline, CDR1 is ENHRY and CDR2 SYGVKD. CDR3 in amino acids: CAISESLGHSYNEQFF. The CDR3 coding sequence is TGTGCCATCAGTGAGTCGCTGGGCCATTCCTACAATGAGCAGTTCTTC.

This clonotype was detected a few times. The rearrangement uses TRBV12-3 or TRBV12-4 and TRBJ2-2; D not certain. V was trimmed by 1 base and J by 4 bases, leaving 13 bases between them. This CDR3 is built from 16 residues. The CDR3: CASSLGEGRLTGELFF. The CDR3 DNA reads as TGTGCCAGCAGTTTAGGGGAAGGGCGGCTCACCGGGGAGCTGTTTTTT.

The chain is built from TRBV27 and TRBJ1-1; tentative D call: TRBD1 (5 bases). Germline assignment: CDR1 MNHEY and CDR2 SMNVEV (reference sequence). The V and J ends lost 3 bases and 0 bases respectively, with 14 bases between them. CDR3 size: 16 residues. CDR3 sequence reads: CASSFGVRGLNTEAFF. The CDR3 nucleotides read TGTGCCAGCAGTTTTGGAGTCCGGGGACTGAACACTGAAGCTTTCTTT.

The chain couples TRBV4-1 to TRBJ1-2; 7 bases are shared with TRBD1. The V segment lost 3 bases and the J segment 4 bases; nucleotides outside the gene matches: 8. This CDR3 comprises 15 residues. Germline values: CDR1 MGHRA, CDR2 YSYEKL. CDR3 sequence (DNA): TGCGCCAGCAGCCAGGTCCAGGGGGAAGGCTATGGCTACACCTTC. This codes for CASSQVQGEGYGYTF.

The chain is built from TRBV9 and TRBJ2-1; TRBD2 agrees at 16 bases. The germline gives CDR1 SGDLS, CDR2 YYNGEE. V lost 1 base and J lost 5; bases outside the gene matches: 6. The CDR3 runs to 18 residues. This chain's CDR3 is CASSVPGTSGGEDNEQFF. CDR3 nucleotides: TGTGCCAGCAGCGTACCCGGGACTAGCGGGGGGGAAGACAATGAGCAGTTCTTC.

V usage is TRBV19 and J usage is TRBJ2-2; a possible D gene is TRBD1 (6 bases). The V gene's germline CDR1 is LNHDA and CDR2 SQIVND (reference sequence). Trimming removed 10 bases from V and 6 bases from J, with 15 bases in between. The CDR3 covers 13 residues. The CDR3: CATKDSLAGELFF. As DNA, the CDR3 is TGTGCCACCAAGGACAGTTTGGCCGGGGAGCTGTTTTTT.

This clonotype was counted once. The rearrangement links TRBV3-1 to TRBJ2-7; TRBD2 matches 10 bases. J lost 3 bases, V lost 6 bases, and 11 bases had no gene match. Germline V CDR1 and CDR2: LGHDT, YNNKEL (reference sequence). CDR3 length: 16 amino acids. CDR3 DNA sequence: TGTGCCAGCAGAGAGTCGACTAGCGGGTTCCTCTACGAGCAGTACTTC. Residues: CASRESTSGFLYEQYF.

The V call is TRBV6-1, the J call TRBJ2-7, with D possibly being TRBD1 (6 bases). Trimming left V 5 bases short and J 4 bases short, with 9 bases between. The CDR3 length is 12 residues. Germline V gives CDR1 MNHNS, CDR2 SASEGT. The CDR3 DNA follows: TGTGCCAGCAGTACCACAGGGTACGAGCAGTACTTC. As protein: CASSTTGYEQYF.

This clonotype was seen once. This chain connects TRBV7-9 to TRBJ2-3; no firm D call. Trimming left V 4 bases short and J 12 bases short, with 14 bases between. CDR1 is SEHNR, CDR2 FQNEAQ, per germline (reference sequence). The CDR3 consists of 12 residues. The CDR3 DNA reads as TGTGCCAGCAGCTCAGAATTTACCAAACAGTATTTT. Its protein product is CASSSEFTKQYF.

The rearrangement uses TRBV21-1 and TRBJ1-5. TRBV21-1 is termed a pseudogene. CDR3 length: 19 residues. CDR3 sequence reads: CASSKVGMKGSPLNQPQHF. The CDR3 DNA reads TGTGCCAGCAGCAAAGTTGGGATGAAGGGGAGTCCCTTAAATCAGCCCCAGCATTTT.

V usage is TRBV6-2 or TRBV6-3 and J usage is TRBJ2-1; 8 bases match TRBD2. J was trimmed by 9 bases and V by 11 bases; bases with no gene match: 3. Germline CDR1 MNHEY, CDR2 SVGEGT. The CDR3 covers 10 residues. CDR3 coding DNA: TGTGCCTCCCGGGGGGGTGAGCAGTTCTTC. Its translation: CASRGGEQFF.

The CDR3 sequence: CSARAPSLAGGYNEQFF. Written as DNA, the CDR3 is TGCAGTGCTAGAGCGCCGTCGCTAGCGGGAGGGTACAATGAGCAGTTCTTC. The chain recombines TRBV20-1 with TRBJ2-1; 12 nucleotides match TRBD2. The CDR3 is made up of 17 amino acids. V shed 1 base, J shed 4 bases, and the junction held 8 bases outside the gene matches. Germline V lookup: CDR1 DFQATT, CDR2 SNEGSKA (reference sequence).

The CDR3 DNA follows: TGTGCCATCAGTGAGCCTATTTCGGCCAATGAGCAGTTCTTC. This gives the protein CAISEPISANEQFF. This sequence joins TRBV10-3 and TRBJ2-1; D uncertain. V was shortened by 2 bases and J by 6 bases, with 11 bases between the two germline ends. Looked up from germline, CDR1 is ENHRY and CDR2 is SYGVKD. The CDR3 length is 14 residues.

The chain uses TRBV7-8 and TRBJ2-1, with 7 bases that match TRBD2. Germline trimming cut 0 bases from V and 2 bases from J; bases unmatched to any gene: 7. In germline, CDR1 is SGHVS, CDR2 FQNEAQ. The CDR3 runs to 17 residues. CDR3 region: CASSLARLAAAYNEQFF. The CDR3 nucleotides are TGTGCCAGCAGCTTAGCGCGGCTAGCGGCCGCCTACAATGAGCAGTTCTTC.

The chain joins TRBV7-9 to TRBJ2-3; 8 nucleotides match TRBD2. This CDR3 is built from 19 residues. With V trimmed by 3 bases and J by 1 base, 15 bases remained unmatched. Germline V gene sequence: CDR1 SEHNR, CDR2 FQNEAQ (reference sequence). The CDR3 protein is CASSFEREGRLRGTDTQYF. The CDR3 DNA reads TGTGCCAGCAGCTTTGAACGGGAGGGCCGATTGAGGGGCACAGATACGCAGTATTTT.